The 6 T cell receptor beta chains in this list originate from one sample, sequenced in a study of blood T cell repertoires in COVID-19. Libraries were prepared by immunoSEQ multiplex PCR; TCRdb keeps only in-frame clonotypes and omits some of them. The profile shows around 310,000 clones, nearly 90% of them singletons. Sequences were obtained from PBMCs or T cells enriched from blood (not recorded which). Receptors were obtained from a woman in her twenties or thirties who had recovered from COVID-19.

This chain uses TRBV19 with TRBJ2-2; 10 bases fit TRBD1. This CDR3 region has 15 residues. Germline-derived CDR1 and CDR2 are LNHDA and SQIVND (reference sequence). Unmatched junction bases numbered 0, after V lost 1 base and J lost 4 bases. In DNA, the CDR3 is TGTGCCAGTAGTATAGGGACAGGGGGCACCGGGGAGCTGTTTTTT. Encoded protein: CASSIGTGGTGELFF.

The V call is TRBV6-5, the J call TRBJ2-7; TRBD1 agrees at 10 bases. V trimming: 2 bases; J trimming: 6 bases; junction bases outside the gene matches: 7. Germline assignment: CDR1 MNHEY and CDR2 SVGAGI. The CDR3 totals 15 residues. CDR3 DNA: TGTGCCAGCAGTTACACCGGGACAGGGGCCATCGAGCAGTACTTC. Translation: CASSYTGTGAIEQYF.

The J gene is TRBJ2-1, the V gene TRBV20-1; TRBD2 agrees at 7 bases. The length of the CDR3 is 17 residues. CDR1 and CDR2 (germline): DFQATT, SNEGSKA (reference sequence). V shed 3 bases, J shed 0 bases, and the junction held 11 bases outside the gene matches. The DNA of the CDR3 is TGCAGTGCTAGTGATTGGGAGGGGAAGTACTCCTACAATGAGCAGTTCTTC. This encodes CSASDWEGKYSYNEQFF.

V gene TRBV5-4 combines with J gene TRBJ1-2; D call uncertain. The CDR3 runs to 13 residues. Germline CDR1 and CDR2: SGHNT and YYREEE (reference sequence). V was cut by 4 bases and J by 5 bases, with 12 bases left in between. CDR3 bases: TGTGCCAGCAGCCCTATATCGACTTATGGCTACACCTTC. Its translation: CASSPISTYGYTF.

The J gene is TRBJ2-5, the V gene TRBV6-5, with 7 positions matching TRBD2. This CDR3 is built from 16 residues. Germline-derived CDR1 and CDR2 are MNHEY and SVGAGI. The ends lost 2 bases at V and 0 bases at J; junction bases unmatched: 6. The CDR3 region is CASSYLKTSYQETQYF. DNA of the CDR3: TGTGCCAGCAGTTACCTTAAGACTAGCTACCAAGAGACCCAGTACTTC.

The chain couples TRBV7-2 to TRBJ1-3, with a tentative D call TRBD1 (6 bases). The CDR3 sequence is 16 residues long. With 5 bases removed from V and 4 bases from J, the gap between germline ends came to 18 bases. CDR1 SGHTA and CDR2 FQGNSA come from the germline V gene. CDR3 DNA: TGTGCCAGCAGCCAAAGGGGGGGGCGACAAGGAAACACCATATATTTT. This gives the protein CASSQRGGRQGNTIYF.